This T cell receptor (beta chain) was identified during a study of T cell responses to AZD1222 COVID-19 vaccine. On the study more broadly: Recipients boosted at about 4 weeks or about 12 weeks are pooled.

The table came from immunoSEQ multiplex PCR; TCRdb's copy has only in-frame clones and leaves some out. Seen here are about 160,000 clones, roughly nine tenths observed once, and the top ten hold around 6.9%. V lost 5 bases and J 3 bases, leaving 8 bases between the germline ends. CDR1 and CDR2 (germline): SEHNR, FQNEAQ (reference sequence). The CDR3 contains 12 residues. This receptor was taken from an adult in good health. The chain couples TRBV7-9 to TRBJ2-7; D unresolved. Material: peripheral blood, obtained on day 0 of AZD1222 vaccination. The DNA of the CDR3 is TGTGCCAGCAGCACCGGAGACTACGAGCAGTACTTC. This sequence encodes CASSTGDYEQYF.